These 26 T cell receptor beta chains were sequenced from one sample in a study of long-term antiretroviral therapy in people with HIV. The assay used was immunoSEQ (version v3.0), run at survey level. Sequencing used immunoSEQ multiplex PCR; TCRdb keeps in-frame clones, though not all of them. This table has tens of thousands of clones, more than 70% appearing once. The material was unsorted PBMCs, obtained 4.7 to 5 years after starting antiretroviral therapy. The receptors were sampled from a man aged 35 to 55 with HIV.

This clone was seen only once. The rearrangement uses TRBV5-1 and TRBJ2-3; no firm D call. Trimming shortened V by 1 base and J by 8 bases, and 8 bases separated the two germline ends. In germline, CDR1 is SGHRS, CDR2 YFSETQ. The CDR3 totals 12 residues. The CDR3 loop is CASSLPPGTQYF. The CDR3 nucleotides are TGCGCCAGCAGCTTGCCACCGGGTACGCAGTATTTT.

This chain links TRBV7-9 with TRBJ2-7; either TRBD1 or TRBD2 may supply D (6 bases each). Germline V CDR1 and CDR2: SEHNR, FQNEAQ (reference sequence). V lost 6 bases, J lost 7 bases, and 16 bases lay in between. This CDR3 spans 13 amino acids. The CDR3, as DNA: TGTGCCAGCAGGGGCATGGGGGCGGGGGAGCAGTACTTC. It yields the protein CASRGMGAGEQYF.

The V gene is TRBV7-3, the J gene TRBJ2-2; unclear D gene. Trimming took off 4 bases at V and 8 bases at J, with 8 bases between the two ends. The CDR3 extends over 12 amino acids. Germline CDR1 is SGHTA and CDR2 is FQGTGA. The CDR3 sequence is CASSSRTGELFF. Here the CDR3 DNA reads TGTGCCAGCAGCTCCAGAACTGGGGAGCTGTTTTTT.

This clone was detected only a few times. The rearrangement joins TRBV12-5 to TRBJ2-2, with 9 bases lining up with TRBD1. This CDR3 has 18 residues. The junction had 12 bases not matched to a gene; V was cut back by 2 bases and J by 5 bases. CDR1 and CDR2 from the germline V gene are LGHNT and FRNRAP. The CDR3 region has the DNA TGTGCTAGTGGTTTGACACCAACAGGGGGCAGGTGGACCGGGGAGCTGTTTTTT. Protein sequence: CASGLTPTGGRWTGELFF.

The chain carries TRBV6-5 and TRBJ2-5; D possibly corresponds to TRBD1 (5 bases). The germline V gene has CDR1 MNHEY and CDR2 SVGAGI. The germline V and J ends were trimmed by 7 bases and 3 bases, with 12 bases remaining between them. The CDR3 covers 13 residues. The CDR3 reads CASTPPREETQYF. In nucleotides, the CDR3 is TGTGCCAGCACTCCACCCAGGGAAGAGACCCAGTACTTC.

The V call is TRBV28, the J call TRBJ2-1; no clear D. V was shortened by 8 bases and J by 0 bases, with 14 bases between the two germline ends. Per the germline V gene, CDR1 is MDHEN and CDR2 is SYDVKM. CDR3 size: 15 residues. The CDR3 region has the DNA TGTGCCAGCGACGACATGGGTTACTCCTACAATGAGCAGTTCTTC. Encoded protein: CASDDMGYSYNEQFF.

The chain is built from TRBV6-1 and TRBJ1-2; D unresolved. The germline V gene has CDR1 MNHNS and CDR2 SASEGT. The V and J ends lost 4 bases and 3 bases respectively, with 12 bases between them. This CDR3 comprises 14 residues. The CDR3: CASSVTRDDYGYTF. CDR3 bases: TGTGCCAGCAGTGTAACACGGGATGACTATGGCTACACCTTC.

CDR3 loop: CSVESGQGFGYTF. The CDR3 DNA reads as TGCAGCGTTGAAAGCGGCCAGGGTTTTGGCTACACCTTC. The rearrangement joins TRBV29-1 to TRBJ1-2; D perhaps matches TRBD1 (5 bases). From germline, CDR1 is SQVTM and CDR2 ANQGSEA. The length of the CDR3 is 13 residues. The V gene lost 2 bases and the J gene lost 7 bases, with 14 bases spanning the gap.

The rearrangement joins TRBV18 to TRBJ2-1; D uncertain. The CDR3 has 13 residues. The V end was cut by 3 bases, the J end by 7 bases, with 10 bases between. Germline V gene sequence: CDR1 KGHSH, CDR2 LQKENI. The chain's CDR3 is CASSPDNINEQFF. The CDR3 DNA sequence: TGTGCCAGCTCACCTGATAATATAAATGAGCAGTTCTTC.

The rearrangement uses TRBV7-9 and TRBJ1-1, with 8 positions matching TRBD1. This CDR3 contains 14 residues. Looked up from germline, CDR1 is SEHNR and CDR2 is FQNEAQ (reference sequence). The V segment lost 4 bases and the J segment 3 bases; nucleotides outside the gene matches: 4. CDR3: CASSSGTGYTEAFF. Here the CDR3 DNA reads TGTGCCAGCAGCTCTGGGACAGGATACACTGAAGCTTTCTTT. Supplemented by reference TRBV7-9 and TRBJ1-1, the full variable domain reads DTGVSQNPRHKITKRGQNVTFRCDPISEHNRLYWYRQTLGQGPEFLTYFQNEAQLEKSRLLSDRFSAERPKGSFSTLEIQRTEQGDSAMYLCASSSGTGYTEAFFGQGTRLTVV.

The chain links TRBV5-1 to TRBJ2-2, with D maybe TRBD2 (8 bases). The V end lost 4 bases, the J end lost 0 bases, and 13 bases lay between the germline ends. The germline gives CDR1 SGHRS, CDR2 YFSETQ. The CDR3 totals 16 residues. The CDR3 bases are TGCGCCAGCAGCCCGGGAGGGGGCCCGAACACCGGGGAGCTGTTTTTT. Protein: CASSPGGGPNTGELFF.

The genes are TRBV7-3 and TRBJ2-7; 14 bases are shared with TRBD2. There are 16 residues in the CDR3. V lost 5 bases and J lost 3; bases outside the gene matches: 6. Germline loops: CDR1 SGHTA, CDR2 FQGTGA. Written as DNA, the CDR3 is TGTGCCAGCAGCGGGGGGACTAGCGGGAGTGGCTACGAGCAGTACTTC. Its protein is CASSGGTSGSGYEQYF.

V gene TRBV9 combines with J gene TRBJ2-1; perhaps D is TRBD1 or TRBD2 (6 bases each). Trimming removed 2 bases at V and 8 bases at J, with 14 bases between. CDR3 length: 14 amino acids. The V gene's germline CDR1 is SGDLS and CDR2 YYNGEE. CDR3 DNA: TGTGCCAGCAGCGTCGGGGGCTTACAGGATGAGCAGTTCTTC. It is translated as CASSVGGLQDEQFF.

The rearrangement uses TRBV19 and TRBJ1-4, with D perhaps TRBD1 (5 bases). The CDR3 totals 15 residues. Trimming stripped 1 base from V and 5 bases from J, with 11 bases between. Germline lookup yields CDR1 LNHDA and CDR2 SQIVND (reference sequence). This chain's CDR3 is CASSIGAGSNEKLFF. The CDR3 DNA is TGTGCCAGTAGTATAGGGGCAGGGTCGAATGAAAAACTGTTTTTT.

The chain carries TRBV5-6 and TRBJ1-2, with a tentative D call TRBD1 (5 bases). Germline V lookup: CDR1 SGHDT, CDR2 YYEEEE. Deletions cut 0 bases from V and 8 bases from J, with 11 bases between. The CDR3 consists of 13 residues. CDR3 loop: CASSLVGVGGYTF. The DNA of the CDR3 is TGTGCCAGCAGCTTGGTAGGGGTTGGGGGCTACACCTTC.

J is TRBJ1-1 and V is TRBV28; tentative D call: TRBD1 (6 bases). CDR3 length equals 13 residues. In germline, CDR1 is MDHEN, CDR2 SYDVKM. V lost 6 bases, J lost 10 bases, and 18 bases lay in between. This chain's CDR3 is CASSPLGGAVAFF. Here the CDR3 DNA reads TGTGCCAGCAGCCCCCTTGGGGGCGCGGTAGCTTTCTTT.

The genes are TRBV5-4 and TRBJ2-7; D perhaps matches TRBD1 (6 bases). In germline, CDR1 is SGHNT, CDR2 YYREEE (reference sequence). The CDR3 covers 17 residues. Trimming took off 0 bases at V and 2 bases at J, with 18 bases between the two ends. Here the CDR3 DNA reads TGTGCCAGCAGCTTGGGGGGCCGTGGGGGCCAGACCTACGAGCAGTACTTC. Translation gives CASSLGGRGGQTYEQYF.

The chain links TRBV5-6 to TRBJ2-1, with 8 bases matching TRBD2. CDR3 length equals 17 residues. Looked up from germline, CDR1 is SGHDT and CDR2 is YYEEEE. The J segment lost 3 bases and the V segment lost 4 bases, leaving 12 bases of the junction unmatched. CDR3 in amino acids: CASSPTAGGEVYNEQFF. The CDR3 DNA reads as TGTGCCAGCAGCCCTACCGCGGGGGGTGAGGTCTACAATGAGCAGTTCTTC. The whole variable domain, remainder taken from reference TRBV5-6 and TRBJ2-1, is DAGVTQSPTHLIKTRGQQVTLRCSPKSGHDTVSWYQQALGQGPQFIFQYYEEEERQRGNFPDRFSGHQFPNYSSELNVNALLLGDSALYLCASSPTAGGEVYNEQFFGPGTRLTVL.

This clone was recorded once. CDR3 protein: CASSPGTGGNIQYF. The CDR3 nucleotides read TGTGCCAGCAGCCCAGGGACAGGGGGAAACATTCAGTACTTC. The chain has TRBV5-6 and TRBJ2-4, with TRBD1 matching 11 bases. CDR3 length: 14 residues. V lost 4 bases and J lost 6; bases outside the gene matches: 3. The germline CDR1 and CDR2 sequences are SGHDT and YYEEEE.

The chain joins TRBV6-1 to TRBJ2-7; tentatively, D is TRBD2 (5 bases). The CDR3 extends over 12 amino acids. CDR1 is MNHNS and CDR2 is SASEGT in the germline V gene. Trimming removed 5 bases at V and 5 bases at J, with 10 bases between. For the CDR3, the DNA is TGTGCCAGCAGTAGATTAGCGAACGAGCAGTACTTC. Protein sequence: CASSRLANEQYF.

The V gene is TRBV5-1, the J gene TRBJ1-1; D is perhaps TRBD1 (5 bases). This CDR3 is built from 14 residues. Germline CDR1 and CDR2: SGHRS and YFSETQ. The ends were cut back, 4 bases at V and 4 bases at J, with 14 bases in the middle. As DNA, the CDR3 is TGCGCCAGCAGCCATGGGACGGGTCCCACTGAAGCTTTCTTT. Protein sequence: CASSHGTGPTEAFF.

The chain uses TRBV29-1 and TRBJ2-1; the match to TRBD2 covers 13 bases. CDR3 size: 14 residues. Germline values: CDR1 SQVTM, CDR2 ANQGSEA. J gave up 5 bases and V 5 bases, and 3 bases lay outside the gene matches. The CDR3 here is CSVPGTSGDNEQFF. The CDR3 nucleotides read TGCAGCGTTCCCGGGACTAGCGGGGACAATGAGCAGTTCTTC.

The gene calls are TRBV6-5 and TRBJ2-2; maybe TRBD1 (6 bases). Per germline, CDR1 MNHEY and CDR2 SVGAGI. Trimming shortened V by 5 bases and J by 7 bases, and 11 bases separated the two germline ends. The CDR3 extends over 13 amino acids. CDR3 bases: TGTGCCAGCAGTGGGGGCAGGGGCGGGGAGCTGTTTTTT. Translated, it gives CASSGGRGGELFF.

The chain uses TRBV15 and TRBJ2-1, with 9 bases that match TRBD1. Germline lookup yields CDR1 LNHNV and CDR2 YYDKDF (reference sequence). This CDR3 has 17 amino acids. V shed 4 bases and J 10 bases; nucleotides not matched to a gene: 17. The CDR3 region has the DNA TGTGCCACCAGCACAAGGAGAGCCGGGACAGGGTTTGGCGAGCAGTTCTTC. Amino acid sequence: CATSTRRAGTGFGEQFF.

The chain joins TRBV15 to TRBJ2-7; 7 bases map to TRBD2. Germline values: CDR1 LNHNV, CDR2 YYDKDF (reference sequence). The CDR3 extends over 14 amino acids. V lost 8 bases, J lost 5 bases, and 12 bases stayed unmatched. The CDR3 is CATSLGGNPHEQYF. The CDR3 DNA reads as TGTGCCACCTCCCTGGGAGGGAACCCCCACGAGCAGTACTTC.

The chain is built from TRBV7-3 and TRBJ2-1; TRBD2 might be the D (6 bases). The germline V gene encodes CDR1 SGHTA and CDR2 FQGTGA. CDR3 length equals 14 residues. V was clipped by 5 bases and J by 10 bases, with 18 bases between them. DNA of the CDR3: TGTGCCAGCAGCCTCGGACTAAGGGCCGACGAGCAGTTCTTC. It translates to CASSLGLRADEQFF.